This T cell receptor beta chain was documented in a study of vaccination effects on CD4 cells after COVID-19. Study conclusions and caveats: Predominantly, the post-vaccine spike-reactive clones of convalescents comprised new vaccine-induced clones.

Note on this clone: Its antigen is unidentified.

Before any sequencing was done, the ViraFEST assay used viral peptide pools to expand antigen-specific CD4+ T cells. Following an approximately 9-day culture, CD4+ T cells were purified. Convalescent patients had PCR-confirmed SARS-CoV-2 infection between March and December 2020. Serving as negative control culture was an HIV-1 Nef peptide pool. Fresh IL-2-containing medium replaced half the medium on days 3 and 7. V was pared by 0 bases and J by 1 base, with 5 bases between. The germline gives CDR1 LNHNV, CDR2 YYDKDF (reference sequence). There are 14 residues in the CDR3. The repertoire was sequenced with immunoSEQ multiplex PCR; TCRdb's copy has only in-frame clones and lacks some. The table lists 45,000 to 70,000 clones, around 80% of them singletons.

This TCR came from a human donor who had a prior SARS-CoV-2 infection. The V and J genes are TRBV15 and TRBJ2-3; D perhaps matches TRBD2 (5 bases). Here the sequenced sample was CD4+ T cells from PBMCs cultured with HIV peptides, taken before COVID-19 vaccination. This sample's subset: HIV-1 Nef peptide pool negative control/reference culture. Here the CDR3 reads CATSRERGTDTQYF. The CDR3 DNA reads as TGTGCCACCAGCAGAGAGCGGGGCACAGATACGCAGTATTTT.